A single sample gave rise to the 28 T cell receptor beta chains below, sequenced in a study of metastatic and nonmetastatic thyroid tumors. Thyroid surgery took place with no prior treatment in any patient. TCRdb reprocessed the PCR reads using MiXCR. The sample lists around 50,000 clones, almost 30% seen once, with approximately 15% in the top ten. The sample taken for sequencing was blood. All receptors come from a female donor with papillary thyroid cancer or a benign thyroid nodule (not recorded which). Some clones in this sample may be carry-over from other donors' samples.

This clone occurred a few times. V usage is TRBV7-3 and J usage is TRBJ2-2; 7 positions match TRBD2. V lost 5 bases, J lost 5 bases, and 14 bases stayed unmatched. The germline V gene has CDR1 SGHTA and CDR2 FQGTGA. CDR3 size: 17 residues. The CDR3 nucleotides are TGTGCCAGCAGCCTCCTCAGGGCGGGAGCGGGGACCGGGGAGCTGTTTTTT. Its translation is CASSLLRAGAGTGELFF.

V gene TRBV12-3 or TRBV12-4 combines with J gene TRBJ1-1; no clear D. V was pared by 9 bases and J by 5 bases, with 13 bases between. This CDR3 has 12 residues. This CDR3 reads CASTRWLTEAFF. The DNA for the CDR3 is TGTGCCAGTACTAGATGGTTGACTGAAGCTTTCTTT.

In its sample, this clone was seen many times. The chain links TRBV5-8 to TRBJ1-1; D is ambiguous. Looked up from germline, CDR1 is SGHTS and CDR2 is YDEGEE. The CDR3 sequence is 12 residues long. Trimming shortened V by 4 bases and J by 8 bases, and 12 bases separated the two germline ends. The CDR3 nucleotides are TGTGCCAGCAGCCCGGTCAGTGTCGAAGCTTTCTTT. The encoded protein is CASSPVSVEAFF.

The J gene is TRBJ2-7, the V gene TRBV30, with D possibly being TRBD2 (6 bases). The germline V gene has CDR1 GTSNPN and CDR2 SVGIG (reference sequence). Trimming removed 2 bases at V and 0 bases at J, with 11 bases between. This CDR3 contains 14 residues. The CDR3 here is CAWSMGGSSYEQYF. In nucleotides, the CDR3 is TGTGCCTGGAGTATGGGGGGATCCTCCTACGAGCAGTACTTC.

This clone was recorded a few times. This rearrangement joins TRBV7-2 to TRBJ1-1, with no clear D. Germline values: CDR1 SGHTA, CDR2 FQGNSA. V lost 2 bases and J 6 bases, leaving 10 bases between the germline ends. CDR3 length equals 13 residues. CDR3 loop: CASSLWTVAEAFF. Written as DNA, the CDR3 is TGTGCCAGCAGCTTATGGACGGTGGCTGAAGCTTTCTTT.

The chain is built from TRBV5-4 and TRBJ1-2, with a weak D call TRBD1 (5 bases). Deletions cut 6 bases from V and 10 bases from J, with 16 bases between. The CDR3 consists of 12 residues. Germline CDR1 and CDR2: SGHNT and YYREEE (reference sequence). The CDR3 spells CASTGGDVAYTF. In DNA form, the CDR3 reads TGTGCCAGCACAGGTGGGGACGTCGCCTACACCTTC. The variable domain in full, completed from reference TRBV5-4 and TRBJ1-2, reads ETGVTQSPTHLIKTRGQQVTLRCSSQSGHNTVSWYQQALGQGPQFIFQYYREEENGRGNFPPRFSGLQFPNYSSELNVNALELDDSALYLCASTGGDVAYTFGSGTRLTVV.

The chain has TRBV6-1 and TRBJ2-1; 8 positions match TRBD2. Per germline, CDR1 MNHNS and CDR2 SASEGT. The CDR3 spans 15 residues. J gave up 5 bases and V 5 bases, and 8 bases lay outside the gene matches. The CDR3 protein is CASSPIAGRNNEQFF. CDR3 sequence (DNA): TGTGCCAGCAGTCCAATAGCGGGGCGTAACAATGAGCAGTTCTTC.

The rearrangement joins TRBV7-9 to TRBJ2-7; D ambiguous. The V end lost 6 bases, the J end lost 4 bases, and 7 bases lay between the germline ends. The germline CDR1 and CDR2 sequences are SEHNR and FQNEAQ (reference sequence). This CDR3 is built from 11 residues. CDR3 loop: CASRKGYEQYF. CDR3 in DNA: TGTGCCAGCAGGAAGGGATACGAGCAGTACTTC. The complete variable domain, with remaining parts taken from reference TRBV7-9 and TRBJ2-7, reads DTGVSQNPRHKITKRGQNVTFRCDPISEHNRLYWYRQTLGQGPEFLTYFQNEAQLEKSRLLSDRFSAERPKGSFSTLEIQRTEQGDSAMYLCASRKGYEQYFGPGTRLTVT.

The chain is built from TRBV19 and TRBJ1-2; D not certain. This CDR3 region has 16 residues. The germline gives CDR1 LNHDA, CDR2 SQIVND (reference sequence). V lost 3 bases to trimming and J lost 0 bases, with 14 bases between them. The CDR3, as DNA: TGTGCCAGTAGTATTCCGGCAGGAGACACTAACTATGGCTACACCTTC. The encoded protein is CASSIPAGDTNYGYTF.

The chain recombines TRBV18 with TRBJ2-7; weak D call: TRBD1 (6 bases). The CDR3 sequence is 14 residues long. V dropped 3 bases and J dropped 2 bases, with 11 bases sitting between them. Germline values: CDR1 KGHSH, CDR2 LQKENI. CDR3 in amino acids: CASSPRDTAYEQYF. DNA of the CDR3: TGTGCCAGCTCACCCCGGGACACTGCCTACGAGCAGTACTTC.

This chain links TRBV7-9 with TRBJ1-2; TRBD1 might be the D (6 bases). V was trimmed by 5 bases and J by 2 bases, leaving 15 bases between them. CDR1 and CDR2 from the germline V gene are SEHNR and FQNEAQ (reference sequence). The CDR3 extends over 15 amino acids. This chain's CDR3 is CASSPTGRGNYGYTF. The CDR3 DNA reads TGTGCCAGCAGCCCCACAGGGCGAGGAAACTATGGCTACACCTTC.

The chain couples TRBV3-1 to TRBJ1-3; weak D call: TRBD1 (6 bases). V lost 4 bases, J lost 3 bases, and 16 bases lay in between. There are 16 residues in the CDR3. Germline values: CDR1 LGHDT, CDR2 YNNKEL (reference sequence). CDR3 coding DNA: TGTGCCAGCAGCCCCCAGGGTGGGGGCAGTGGAAACACCATATATTTT. It specifies CASSPQGGGSGNTIYF.

In DNA, the CDR3 is TGCAGTGCTAGAGTGACTCGGGTGGAAAATGCTTTCTTT. This sequence encodes CSARVTRVENAFF. This sequence joins TRBV20-1 and TRBJ1-1; D is unresolved. V lost 1 base and J 11 bases, leaving 17 bases between the germline ends. This CDR3 contains 13 residues. CDR1 is DFQATT and CDR2 is SNEGSKA in the germline V gene (reference sequence).

CDR3 coding DNA: TGTGCCAGCAGCCGGGGGGGAGTTTCAGATACGCAGTATTTT. It is translated as CASSRGGVSDTQYF. The chain has TRBV6-4 and TRBJ2-3; 8 nucleotides line up with TRBD2. This CDR3 region has 14 residues. V shed 6 bases and J 4 bases; nucleotides not matched to a gene: 6. CDR1 is MRHNA and CDR2 is SNTAGT in the germline V gene.

The chain couples TRBV2 to TRBJ2-3, with 9 nucleotides matching TRBD1. After removal of 6 bases from V and 5 bases from J, the junction contained 0 bases not matched to a gene. The CDR3 is 12 residues long. Germline assignment: CDR1 SNHLY and CDR2 FYNNEI. The CDR3 protein is CASRDRGDTQYF. In DNA form, the CDR3 reads TGTGCCAGCAGGGACAGGGGAGATACGCAGTATTTT. The entire variable domain, with the rest obtained from reference TRBV2 and TRBJ2-3, is as follows: EPEVTQTPSHQVTQMGQEVILRCVPISNHLYFYWYRQILGQKVEFLVSFYNNEISEKSEIFDDQFSVERPDGSNFTLKIRSTKLEDSAMYFCASRDRGDTQYFGPGTRLTVL.

This clone was detected a few times. J is TRBJ2-3 and V is TRBV6-4; 10 bases are a match to TRBD2. The CDR3 runs 15 residues. Losses at the gene ends were 5 bases for V and 4 bases for J; bases not matched to a gene: 6. Germline lookup yields CDR1 MRHNA and CDR2 SNTAGT. The CDR3 nucleotides read TGTGCCAGCAGTCCCGCTAGCGGGAGCCCAGATACGCAGTATTTT. It encodes CASSPASGSPDTQYF.

In its sample, this clone was seen a few times. A junction end diverges from the germline sequence, so it may reflect a read error. V usage is TRBV2 and J usage is TRBJ2-3; D may be TRBD2 (6 bases). Germline values: CDR1 SNHLY, CDR2 FYNNEI. CDR3 length equals 14 residues. The chain's CDR3 is CASKEGLNTDTQYF. CDR3 bases: TGTGCCAGCAAGGAGGGACTTAACACAGACACGCAGTATTTT.

This clone was seen a few times. This chain connects TRBV9 to TRBJ1-1; TRBD1 might be the D (6 bases). Germline V CDR1 and CDR2: SGDLS, YYNGEE. Between the trimmed V and J ends, which lost 4 bases and 5 bases, there was a span of 18 bases. This CDR3 has 15 amino acids. The CDR3 DNA reads as TGTGCCAGCAGCAAGGGTACGCTTGGGACAACTGAAGCTTTCTTT. Protein: CASSKGTLGTTEAFF.

CDR3 residues: CASSVTGPRTGELFF. The CDR3, as DNA: TGTGCCAGCTCAGTGACCGGGCCTCGGACCGGGGAGCTGTTTTTT. This rearrangement joins TRBV6-1 to TRBJ2-2; no definite D call. V was pared by 8 bases and J by 5 bases, with 18 bases between. Germline loops: CDR1 MNHNS, CDR2 SASEGT. This CDR3 is 15 amino acids long.

This clone was recorded a few times. V gene TRBV4-1 combines with J gene TRBJ1-6; a weak D match, TRBD1 (5 bases). V was trimmed by 2 bases and J by 9 bases, leaving 17 bases between them. The CDR3 runs 16 residues. Germline lookup yields CDR1 MGHRA and CDR2 YSYEKL. This CDR3 reads CASSQTTGTGGSPLHF. DNA for the CDR3: TGCGCCAGCAGCCAAACAACAGGAACCGGAGGTTCACCCCTCCACTTT.

V gene TRBV7-8 combines with J gene TRBJ2-3; 7 positions agree with TRBD2. V lost 5 bases and J lost 6; bases outside the gene matches: 8. The CDR3 runs to 14 residues. From germline, CDR1 is SGHVS and CDR2 FQNEAQ. The CDR3 reads CASSPRTRPDTQYF. For the CDR3, the DNA is TGTGCCAGCAGCCCTCGGACTAGGCCCGATACGCAGTATTTT.

V gene TRBV3-1 combines with J gene TRBJ2-7; D is uncertain. This CDR3 region has 14 residues. From germline, CDR1 is LGHDT and CDR2 YNNKEL (reference sequence). Trimming removed 1 base from V and 0 bases from J, with 7 bases in between. The CDR3 sequence: CASSQVKSSYEQYF. CDR3 coding DNA: TGTGCCAGCAGCCAAGTCAAAAGCTCCTACGAGCAGTACTTC.

The chain employs TRBV2 and TRBJ2-2, with D unresolved. The CDR3 runs 13 residues. V was pared by 4 bases and J by 6 bases, with 9 bases between. Per germline, CDR1 SNHLY and CDR2 FYNNEI. The CDR3 is CASSVTPSGELFF. CDR3 in DNA: TGTGCCAGCAGTGTAACACCTTCCGGGGAGCTGTTTTTT.

This clone has just a few counts. The rearrangement uses TRBV6-5 and TRBJ1-1; D unclear. Germline loops: CDR1 MNHEY, CDR2 SVGAGI. Trimming pared 4 bases from V and 0 bases from J, leaving 9 bases between. This CDR3 spans 14 amino acids. CDR3 protein: CASSLSGMNTEAFF. As DNA, the CDR3 is TGTGCCAGCAGTTTATCAGGAATGAACACTGAAGCTTTCTTT.

The J gene is TRBJ1-2, the V gene TRBV30; D unclear. There are 14 residues in the CDR3. Germline V CDR1 and CDR2: GTSNPN, SVGIG (reference sequence). The V end was cut by 3 bases, the J end by 4 bases, with 15 bases between. The CDR3 loop is CAWRSQKVLYGYTF. In nucleotides, the CDR3 is TGTGCCTGGAGAAGTCAGAAGGTCCTCTATGGCTACACCTTC.

V gene TRBV20-1 combines with J gene TRBJ2-7, with 7 bases identical to TRBD1. The trim removed 0 bases at V and 2 bases at J, leaving 13 bases unmatched. CDR1 is DFQATT and CDR2 is SNEGSKA in the germline V gene (reference sequence). This CDR3 is 17 amino acids long. CDR3 DNA sequence: TGCAGTGCTAGAGATCAGGGACAGCATAACCGTGCCTACGAGCAGTACTTC. As protein: CSARDQGQHNRAYEQYF.

This clone was found a few times. The chain combines TRBV6-2 or TRBV6-3 with TRBJ1-1; tentatively, D is TRBD1 (5 bases). The CDR3 has 14 residues. V shed 4 bases and J shed 3 bases, with 12 bases lying between them. The germline V gene encodes CDR1 MNHEY and CDR2 SVGEGT. The CDR3 spells CASSSPRGDTEAFF. CDR3 DNA sequence: TGTGCCAGCAGTTCACCCCGGGGGGACACTGAAGCTTTCTTT.

In nucleotides, the CDR3 is TGTGCCAGCAGCTTAGTTACGGGGCTGTCCTACAATGAGCAGTTCTTC. The encoded protein is CASSLVTGLSYNEQFF. The chain couples TRBV11-2 to TRBJ2-1; D may be TRBD1 or TRBD2 (5 bases each). Germline V gene data show CDR1 as SGHAT and CDR2 as FQNNGV. Trimming took off 1 base at V and 1 base at J, with 11 bases between the two ends. The CDR3 spans 16 residues. Full variable domain (remainder filled in from reference TRBV11-2 and TRBJ2-1): EAGVAQSPRYKIIEKRQSVAFWCNPISGHATLYWYQQILGQGPKLLIQFQNNGVVDDSQLPKDRFSAERLKGVDSTLKIQPAKLEDSAVYLCASSLVTGLSYNEQFFGPGTRLTVL.